Following are 16 T cell receptor beta chains from one sample sequenced in a study of cytomegalovirus exposure and HLA in healthy donors. Researchers ran the PCR with 60 Vbeta and 13 Jbeta primers. Sequenced by immunoSEQ multiplex PCR; TCRdb stores in-frame clones only, minus some. The sample lists about 130,000 clones, about 78% occurring once. Sequenced material: PBMCs. These receptors came from a human donor in good health.

The rearrangement joins TRBV9 to TRBJ1-1, with D tentatively TRBD1 (6 bases). V lost 4 bases, J lost 0 bases, and 7 bases lay in between. Germline V gene data show CDR1 as SGDLS and CDR2 as YYNGEE. The CDR3 has 13 residues. In DNA form, the CDR3 reads TGTGCCAGCAGCACAGGGCTGAACACTGAAGCTTTCTTT. It is translated as CASSTGLNTEAFF.

This sequence joins TRBV2 and TRBJ2-7; 9 nucleotides align to TRBD2. The CDR3 is 15 residues long. The trim removed 3 bases at V and 7 bases at J, leaving 10 bases unmatched. Germline V gene sequence: CDR1 SNHLY, CDR2 FYNNEI. In nucleotides, the CDR3 is TGTGCCAGCAGTGATGAAAACAGCGCGGGGGGGGAGCAGTACTTC. Amino acids: CASSDENSAGGEQYF.

The chain joins TRBV6-1 to TRBJ1-3; possible D gene TRBD1, 5 bases. Trimming shortened V by 8 bases and J by 0 bases, and 11 bases separated the two germline ends. Germline V lookup: CDR1 MNHNS, CDR2 SASEGT. This CDR3 contains 14 residues. CDR3 loop: CASDPTVSGNTIYF. The DNA for the CDR3 is TGTGCCAGCGACCCGACAGTCTCTGGAAACACCATATATTTT.

The chain has TRBV28 and TRBJ2-1; 8 bases fit TRBD1. V lost 3 bases and J lost 6; bases outside the gene matches: 7. Germline-derived CDR1 and CDR2 are MDHEN and SYDVKM. The CDR3 length is 15 residues. CDR3 amino acids: CASSFPRGLVNEQFF. The CDR3 region has the DNA TGTGCCAGCAGTTTCCCCAGGGGGCTCGTCAATGAGCAGTTCTTC.

The rearrangement joins TRBV7-3 to TRBJ1-6; TRBD1 agrees at 7 bases. Trimming removed 2 bases from V and 7 bases from J; junction bases left unmatched: 11. From germline, CDR1 is SGHTA and CDR2 FQGTGA. The CDR3 runs to 17 residues. Written as DNA, the CDR3 is TGTGCCAGCAGCTTAGGGAGACCGGGACAGAGGAATTCACCCCTCCACTTT. The encoded protein is CASSLGRPGQRNSPLHF.

The chain combines TRBV7-9 with TRBJ2-1; D is unclear. The CDR3 is made up of 11 amino acids. Germline loops: CDR1 SEHNR, CDR2 FQNEAQ (reference sequence). The germline V and J ends were trimmed by 5 bases and 14 bases, with 13 bases remaining between them. The CDR3 protein is CASSPDAAKFF. The CDR3 region has the DNA TGTGCCAGCAGCCCCGATGCAGCGAAGTTCTTC.

This clone was recorded a few times. The rearrangement uses TRBV19 and TRBJ1-1; D is possibly TRBD1 (5 bases). Germline V lookup: CDR1 LNHDA, CDR2 SQIVND (reference sequence). The CDR3 consists of 16 residues. Trimming removed 5 bases at V and 3 bases at J, with 19 bases between. Here the CDR3 reads CASSPGVAGFYTEAFF. The CDR3 DNA reads as TGTGCCAGTAGTCCGGGCGTGGCAGGGTTTTACACTGAAGCTTTCTTT.

The chain combines TRBV7-9 with TRBJ2-7; D gene uncertain. Trimming shortened V by 5 bases and J by 1 base, and 12 bases separated the two germline ends. The CDR3 is 14 amino acids. Germline V gene sequence: CDR1 SEHNR, CDR2 FQNEAQ (reference sequence). The CDR3 DNA sequence: TGTGCCAGCAGCCATAGCCGGGTTTCCTACGAGCAGTACTTC. Translation gives CASSHSRVSYEQYF.

The table lists this clone with a few counts. The chain joins TRBV4-1 to TRBJ1-4, with D hard to call. The CDR3 totals 12 residues. The V gene lost 1 base and the J gene lost 7 bases, with 4 bases spanning the gap. Germline-derived CDR1 and CDR2 are MGHRA and YSYEKL. CDR3 protein: CASSQVGEKLFF. The CDR3 DNA reads as TGCGCCAGCAGCCAAGTCGGTGAAAAACTGTTTTTT.

The chain carries TRBV5-5 and TRBJ2-5, with TRBD1 matching 8 bases. CDR1 is SGHKS and CDR2 is YYEKEE in the germline V gene (reference sequence). This CDR3 region has 16 residues. After removal of 0 bases from V and 5 bases from J, the junction contained 9 bases not matched to a gene. DNA of the CDR3: TGTGCCAGCAGCTTGGCGTCAGGGGGCTATGGGGAGACCCAGTACTTC. This codes for CASSLASGGYGETQYF. The full variable domain, its missing parts supplied by reference TRBV5-5 and TRBJ2-5, is DAGVTQSPTHLIKTRGQQVTLRCSPISGHKSVSWYQQVLGQGPQFIFQYYEKEERGRGNFPDRFSARQFPNYSSELNVNALLLGDSALYLCASSLASGGYGETQYFGPGTRLLVL.

V usage is TRBV19 and J usage is TRBJ2-7, with TRBD1 matching 9 bases. The CDR3 covers 15 residues. Germline loops: CDR1 LNHDA, CDR2 SQIVND (reference sequence). Germline trimming cut 5 bases from V and 4 bases from J; bases unmatched to any gene: 9. The CDR3 spells CASSSSGTGRYEQYF. The CDR3 DNA follows: TGTGCCAGTAGTTCCTCCGGGACAGGGCGGTACGAGCAGTACTTC.

V is TRBV6-6 and J is TRBJ1-2; possibly TRBD1 for D (5 bases). V gave up 2 bases and J gave up 4 bases, with 17 bases separating them. Germline CDR1 is MNHNY and CDR2 is SVGAGI (reference sequence). CDR3 length equals 16 residues. The CDR3 DNA sequence: TGTGCCAGCAGTTACACGGGGGTCAGTGGGGGCTATGGCTACACCTTC. Translation gives CASSYTGVSGGYGYTF.

The sample holds a few counts of this clone. This chain connects TRBV4-3 to TRBJ2-1; TRBD2 agrees at 9 bases. This CDR3 contains 18 residues. Germline lookup yields CDR1 LGHNA and CDR2 YSLEER. Germline trimming cut 0 bases from V and 7 bases from J; bases unmatched to any gene: 13. The CDR3 region is CASSQDTTWSGGRNEQFF. The CDR3, as DNA: TGCGCCAGCAGCCAAGATACGACTTGGAGCGGGGGGCGGAATGAGCAGTTCTTC.

In this sample, this clone turned up a few times. J is TRBJ1-3 and V is TRBV30; D might be TRBD1 (5 bases). From germline, CDR1 is GTSNPN and CDR2 SVGIG (reference sequence). V was cut by 2 bases and J by 0 bases, with 17 bases left in between. This CDR3 comprises 17 residues. In DNA, the CDR3 is TGTGCCTGGAGTAGAGGGAGGGGCGAGCTCTCTGGAAACACCATATATTTT. Translation: CAWSRGRGELSGNTIYF. The whole variable domain, remainder taken from reference TRBV30 and TRBJ1-3, is SQTIHQWPATLVQPVGSPLSLECTVEGTSNPNLYWYRQAAGRGLQLLFYSVGIGQISSEVPQNLSASRPQDRQFILSSKKLLLSDSGFYLCAWSRGRGELSGNTIYFGEGSWLTVV.

The V gene is TRBV11-2, the J gene TRBJ2-5, with D unclear. From germline, CDR1 is SGHAT and CDR2 FQNNGV. Trimming cost V 7 bases and J 2 bases, with 11 bases left between them. The CDR3 runs to 13 residues. The CDR3 DNA reads as TGTGCCAGCAACCCTAGTTTACAAGAGACCCAGTACTTC. Encoded protein: CASNPSLQETQYF.

V gene TRBV4-3 combines with J gene TRBJ1-6; D is perhaps TRBD1 (5 bases). The CDR3 totals 16 residues. V gave up 0 bases and J gave up 12 bases, with 18 bases separating them. Germline loops: CDR1 LGHNA, CDR2 YSLEER. CDR3 amino acids: CASSQDNQNVRGPLHF. CDR3 in DNA: TGCGCCAGCAGCCAAGATAACCAGAACGTTAGGGGACCCCTCCACTTT.